This TCR beta chain was profiled in a study of naive and memory T cell subsets. General study points: Especially in CD8 cells, naive repertoires contained a few larger clonotypes, possibly CD45RA-re-expressing memory cells.

Two oligonucleotides, mixed equimolar, formed the beta constant-region primer covering TRBC1 and TRBC2. Nested alpha and beta constant-region primers with the SP2 primer drove four PCR rounds on ligated cDNA. A 12-nucleotide UMI and the SP2 primer were added to the cDNA 3' end by oligonucleotide ligation. TCRdb passed the UMI-ligation and nested PCR reads through MiXCR, listing each CDR3 protein once. Here the sample spans fewer than 150,000 distinct CDR3 sequences, more than 15% being singletons. This CDR3 is 13 amino acids long. Germline V gene data show CDR1 as SQVTM and CDR2 as ANQGSEA. The germline V and J ends were trimmed by 3 bases and 3 bases, with 12 bases remaining between them. Comments on this clonotype: The antigen is not known.

The V and J genes are TRBV29-1 and TRBJ2-7; D perhaps matches TRBD1 (5 bases). This receptor was obtained from a human donor in good health. The source material was naive CD8+ T cells from blood. The CDR3 nucleotides read TGCAGCGTTGAGTTGGTAGGGGACTACGAGCAGTACTTC. Its protein product is CSVELVGDYEQYF.